The clone carrying this TCR beta chain was picked up a small number of times. Its antigen is not known. From the 5' RACE reads, TCRdb called clonotypes with MiXCR, one entry per CDR3 protein. Of roughly 110,000 distinct CDR3 sequences listed, around 8.6% are singletons. This entry belongs to a study of T cells after yellow fever vaccination. Turning to the study itself: Researchers used SMART-Seq v4 Ultra Low Input to prepare fractions that had low cell numbers. The study, taken as a whole, reports: Reappearance after the booster was observed for most primary-vaccination clones (96% CD4, just over 85% CD8).

Germline assignment: CDR1 SEHNR and CDR2 FQNEAQ (reference sequence). This CDR3 spans 16 amino acids. V was pared by 3 bases and J by 14 bases, with 28 bases between. The specimen was CD8+ T cells sorted from PBMCs, collected 45 days after the yellow fever booster vaccination. The clonotype was recovered from a man aged 30-40 years who received the YFV17D yellow fever vaccine. This rearrangement joins TRBV7-9 to TRBJ1-2; possible D gene TRBD1, 5 bases. CDR3 region: CASSFTFQDKRRIETF. DNA of the CDR3: TGTGCCAGCAGCTTTACATTCCAGGACAAGCGCCGGATAGAGACCTTC.